A selection of T cell receptor beta chains follows, all from one sample in a study of blood T cell repertoires in COVID-19. Profiling relied on immunoSEQ multiplex PCR, and the TCRdb table lists in-frame clones only, not all of them. The table shows around 160,000 clones, with roughly 85% occurring only once. Sequencing was done on a sample of peripheral blood. All receptors come from a woman aged 55-69 years with COVID-19, enrolled during active disease. Each CDR3 is given with its conserved first and last residue. The order of the fields is clone size, V gene, J gene, D gene, CDR3 protein, CDR3 DNA. D genes are given only for firm matches. Clone size is shown for a subset of rows, as once, few, many or a class of expanded clone.

>once|TRBV30|TRBJ1-1|.
CAWSPGENTEAFF
TGTGCCTGGAGTCCCGGGGAGAACACTGAAGCTTTCTTT
>.|TRBV4-2|TRBJ2-2|TRBD2
CASSQLAGGPGTGELFF
TGTGCCAGCAGCCAACTAGCGGGGGGGCCGGGGACCGGGGAGCTGTTTTTT
>.|TRBV4-1|TRBJ2-5|TRBD1
CASSQDLWDRGRETQYF
TGCGCCAGCAGCCAAGATCTTTGGGACAGGGGGCGAGAGACCCAGTACTTC
>.|TRBV4-3|TRBJ1-3|.
CASSRRRGEAGNTIYF
TGCGCCAGCAGCCGAAGACGGGGGGAAGCTGGAAACACCATATATTTT
>.|TRBV7-6|TRBJ2-5|.
CASGHGETQYF
TGTGCCTCGGGACATGGAGAGACCCAGTACTTC
>.|TRBV9|TRBJ2-1|TRBD1
CASSVGTGISNEQFF
TGTGCCAGCAGCGTAGGGACAGGGATCTCAAATGAGCAGTTCTTC
>.|TRBV21-1|TRBJ2-3|.
CASPRTGPARASTDTQYF
TGTGCCAGCCCCAGGACAGGACCCGCACGGGCTAGCACAGATACGCAGTATTTT
>.|TRBV28|TRBJ1-5|.
CASSSGLDQPQHF
TGTGCCAGCAGCTCCGGTCTAGATCAGCCCCAGCATTTT
>.|TRBV7-2|TRBJ1-2|.
CASSSRDTYYGYTF
TGTGCCAGCAGCTCCCGGGACACTTACTATGGCTACACCTTC
>.|TRBV6-5|TRBJ1-4|.
CASSRFSVTNEKLFF
TGTGCCAGCAGCCGGTTCTCGGTAACTAATGAAAAACTGTTTTTT
>.|TRBV4-3|TRBJ1-5|.
CASSQDSSNNQPQHF
TGCGCCAGCAGCCAAGATTCGAGCAACAATCAGCCCCAGCATTTT
>.|TRBV9|TRBJ2-7|TRBD1
CASSVGQGVWYEQYF
TGTGCCAGCAGCGTGGGACAGGGTGTATGGTACGAGCAGTACTTC
>once|TRBV7-8|TRBJ1-1|TRBD1
CASSLRTGGILAFF
TGTGCCAGCAGCCTCCGGACAGGGGGCATTTTAGCTTTCTTT
>once|TRBV19|TRBJ1-5|TRBD1
CASSDLGQGVQPQHF
TGTGCCAGTAGTGATTTAGGACAGGGGGTACAGCCCCAGCATTTT
>.|TRBV19|TRBJ1-5|TRBD1
CATIGRTGSDQPQHF
TGTGCCACTATTGGTAGGACAGGTTCCGATCAGCCCCAGCATTTT
>.|TRBV3-1/TRBV3-2|TRBJ2-7|.
CASSQDSNRVAEQYF
TGTGCCAGCAGCCAAGATTCCAACAGGGTGGCCGAGCAGTACTTC
>.|TRBV3-1/TRBV3-2|TRBJ2-1|TRBD2
CASSQGPSGDGNEQFF
TGTGCCAGCAGCCAAGGGCCTAGCGGGGATGGCAATGAGCAGTTCTTC
>once|TRBV9|TRBJ1-5|TRBD1
CASSAGQEKNQPQHF
TGTGCCAGCAGCGCCGGACAGGAGAAAAATCAGCCCCAGCATTTT
>.|TRBV6-6|TRBJ2-7|.
CASSYGQSQDF
TGTGCCAGCAGTTACGGACAGAGCCAGGACTTC
>.|TRBV3-1/TRBV3-2|TRBJ2-5|.
CASSVYPGAQYF
TGTGCCAGCTCAGTCTACCCGGGGGCCCAGTACTTC
>.|TRBV3-1/TRBV3-2|TRBJ2-3|TRBD2
CASTSLAGGTDTQYF
TGTGCCAGCACCTCTCTAGCGGGGGGCACAGATACGCAGTATTTT
>.|TRBV18|TRBJ2-5|TRBD1
CASSLHRGPQETQYF
TGTGCCAGCTCACTTCACAGGGGGCCTCAAGAGACCCAGTACTTC
>.|TRBV10-3|TRBJ1-1|TRBD1
CAIRAGQVNTEAFF
TGTGCCATCAGGGCAGGACAGGTGAACACTGAAGCTTTCTTT
>.|TRBV11-2|TRBJ2-5|TRBD1
CASRSWTGEGRETQYF
TGTGCCAGCAGAAGTTGGACAGGGGAGGGCCGGGAGACCCAGTACTTC
>.|TRBV5-1|TRBJ2-2|TRBD1
CASSYLTGGNGELFF
TGCGCCAGCAGCTACCTGACAGGGGGCAACGGGGAGCTGTTTTTT
>.|TRBV5-1|TRBJ1-1|.
CASSPSGNTEAFF
TGCGCCAGCAGCCCTTCGGGGAATACTGAAGCTTTCTTT
>.|TRBV7-9|TRBJ2-3|.
CASSLSSTDTQYF
TGTGCCAGCAGCTTGTCGAGCACAGATACGCAGTATTTT
>.|TRBV7-6|TRBJ1-5|.
CASSLYSYSNQPQHF
TGTGCCAGCAGCTTGTACAGCTATAGCAATCAGCCCCAGCATTTT
>.|TRBV7-9|TRBJ1-2|TRBD1
CASSSTGGQGYTF
TGTGCCAGCAGCTCTACAGGGGGCCAGGGCTACACCTTC
>few|TRBV2|TRBJ1-2|TRBD1
CASSFTGGDGYTF
TGTGCCAGCAGTTTCACAGGGGGTGACGGCTACACCTTC
>.|TRBV5-1|TRBJ1-4|.
CASAEGAYFGKLFF
TGCGCCAGCGCCGAGGGCGCGTACTTCGGGAAACTGTTTTTT
>.|TRBV9|TRBJ1-2|TRBD1
CASSARGEGAQGYTF
TGTGCCAGCAGCGCGAGGGGCGAGGGGGCGCAAGGCTACACCTTC
>.|TRBV19|TRBJ2-1|.
CASSIGAGRGYEQFF
TGTGCCAGTAGTATAGGGGCGGGCAGGGGTTATGAGCAGTTCTTC
>.|TRBV14|TRBJ1-1|TRBD1
CASSQDRGQVWTEAFF
TGTGCCAGCAGCCAAGACAGGGGGCAGGTCTGGACTGAAGCTTTCTTT
>.|TRBV27|TRBJ2-1|TRBD1
CASRDRLYNEQFF
TGTGCCAGCCGGGACAGACTGTACAATGAGCAGTTCTTC
>once|TRBV5-1|TRBJ1-6|TRBD1
CASSLVGTVSSYNSPLHF
TGCGCCAGCAGCTTGGTAGGGACAGTAAGCTCCTATAATTCACCCCTCCACTTT
>.|TRBV29-1|TRBJ1-1|.
CSVVIIDTEAFF
TGCAGCGTTGTAATTATTGACACTGAAGCTTTCTTT
>.|TRBV6-5|TRBJ1-2|.
CASSLLAGAHYGYTF
TGTGCCAGCAGTCTCCTGGCAGGGGCCCACTATGGCTACACCTTC
>.|TRBV5-8|TRBJ2-5|.
CASSSGFREYQETQYF
TGTGCCAGCAGCTCTGGTTTCCGGGAGTACCAAGAGACCCAGTACTTC
>.|TRBV3-1/TRBV3-2|TRBJ2-3|.
CASSQDVGGAADTQYF
TGTGCCAGCAGCCAAGATGTAGGGGGGGCTGCAGATACGCAGTATTTT
>.|TRBV7-2|TRBJ1-4|.
CASSLSIATNEKLFF
TGTGCCAGCAGCCTGTCAATAGCAACTAATGAAAAACTGTTTTTT
>.|TRBV9|TRBJ1-1|.
CASSVGQPGDTEAFF
TGTGCCAGCAGCGTAGGGCAGCCAGGGGACACTGAAGCTTTCTTT
>.|TRBV6-6|TRBJ1-5|.
CASSLQGLENQPQHF
TGTGCCAGCAGTCTACAGGGATTGGAGAATCAGCCCCAGCATTTT
>.|TRBV19|TRBJ2-3|TRBD1
CASSIARTGPDTQYF
TGTGCCAGTAGTATAGCTAGGACAGGGCCAGATACGCAGTATTTT
>.|TRBV4-3|TRBJ2-1|TRBD2
CASSQGRGGGSYNEQFF
TGCGCCAGCAGCCAAGGCCGCGGGGGTGGGTCCTACAATGAGCAGTTCTTC
>.|TRBV27|TRBJ2-3|TRBD2
CASSFVLLASGGASGADTQYF
TGTGCCAGCAGTTTTGTTCTCCTGGCTAGCGGGGGGGCCAGTGGGGCAGATACGCAGTATTTT
>.|TRBV5-1|TRBJ1-1|.
CASSSPDRAGDTEAFF
TGCGCCAGCAGCTCCCCGGACCGGGCCGGGGACACTGAAGCTTTCTTT
>.|TRBV6-2/TRBV6-3|TRBJ2-2|TRBD2
CASSSTVLGGGAANTGELFF
TGTGCCAGCAGTTCAACCGTCCTGGGCGGGGGGGCGGCGAACACCGGGGAGCTGTTTTTT
>.|TRBV5-8|TRBJ2-7|.
CASSWGGRIYEQYF
TGTGCCAGCAGTTGGGGGGGCCGGATCTACGAGCAGTACTTC
>once|TRBV5-1|TRBJ1-6|TRBD1
CASRIRDSGNSPLHF
TGCGCCAGCAGGATCCGGGACAGTGGTAATTCACCCCTCCACTTT
>few|TRBV7-8|TRBJ1-1|.
CASIDSSDGSTEAFF
TGTGCCAGCATCGACAGTTCGGACGGTAGCACTGAAGCTTTCTTT
>few|TRBV9|TRBJ2-7|.
CASSVGPGNNYEQYF
TGTGCCAGCAGCGTAGGGCCAGGGAACAACTACGAGCAGTACTTC
>.|TRBV5-1|TRBJ2-7|TRBD1
CASSPQADRGYEQYF
TGCGCCAGCAGCCCCCAGGCCGACAGGGGGTACGAGCAGTACTTC
>.|TRBV5-1|TRBJ2-2|TRBD1
CASSLIGAGGMDTGELFF
TGCGCCAGCAGCTTAATAGGCGCAGGGGGTATGGACACCGGGGAGCTGTTTTTT